The 27 T cell receptor beta chains presented below share a single source sample, sequenced in a study of CD8 T cells in Susac syndrome (dated by TCRdb to between 2019 and 2020). Preparation of the library involved the immunoSEQ multiplex PCR assay. RNA was extracted using the RNeasy kit, and about 0.5 to 1 ug of the RNA was reverse transcribed with random hexamers. TCRdb took the public reads, trimmed them with fastp at Q25, ran MiXCR for clone calling and kept in-frame beta chains. When rows share a CDR3 protein, they turn into one entry using the most common DNA and genes. The table for this sample lists 250,000 to 300,000 distinct CDR3 sequences; about 89% of them were counted only once. The ten largest account for around 0.18% of the sample. The sequenced material came from CD8+ T cells from PBMCs. These receptors all come from a human donor with multiple sclerosis.

This clonotype was seen only once. V is TRBV27 and J is TRBJ1-2, with TRBD1 matching over 7 bases. Germline CDR1 is MNHEY and CDR2 is SMNVEV (reference sequence). This CDR3 is built from 13 residues. With 8 bases clipped from V and 2 bases from J, the junction kept 5 bases outside the gene matches. CDR3 DNA sequence: TGTGCCAGCGGCGAGGGGGCCAACTATGGCTACACCTTC. It is translated as CASGEGANYGYTF.

The chain has TRBV3-1 and TRBJ2-1; 7 bases are a match to TRBD1. V gave up 2 bases and J gave up 5 bases; unmatched junction bases: 3. CDR1 and CDR2 (germline): LGHDT, YNNKEL (reference sequence). This CDR3 region has 14 residues. CDR3 sequence: CASSQPGQNNEQFF. In nucleotides, the CDR3 is TGTGCCAGCAGCCAACCGGGACAGAACAATGAGCAGTTCTTC.

The chain carries TRBV27 and TRBJ1-6; D is ambiguous. The CDR3 is 13 amino acids. V was cut by 3 bases and J by 1 base, with 1 base left in between. CDR1 is MNHEY, CDR2 SMNVEV, per germline (reference sequence). CDR3 DNA sequence: TGTGCCAGCAGTTTGTCCTATAATTCACCCCTCCACTTT. Amino acids: CASSLSYNSPLHF.

This sequence joins TRBV12-3 or TRBV12-4 and TRBJ2-7, with TRBD1 matching 7 bases. The CDR3 totals 13 residues. The J segment lost 5 bases and the V segment lost 4 bases, leaving 5 bases of the junction unmatched. The chain's CDR3 is CASSSPDRDEQYF. The CDR3 region has the DNA TGTGCCAGCAGTTCCCCTGACAGGGACGAGCAGTACTTC.

V gene TRBV11-2 combines with J gene TRBJ2-5, with D possibly being TRBD1 (6 bases). CDR3 length equals 15 residues. Germline assignment: CDR1 SGHAT and CDR2 FQNNGV. V was trimmed by 3 bases and J by 0 bases, leaving 11 bases between them. The CDR3 nucleotides read TGTGCCAGCAGCTTCGCCTGGACAGACCAAGAGACCCAGTACTTC. Amino acid sequence: CASSFAWTDQETQYF.

The rearrangement links TRBV20-1 to TRBJ1-6; D call uncertain. This CDR3 has 12 amino acids. Trimming took 6 bases from V and 10 from J, leaving 13 bases between them. CDR1 is DFQATT and CDR2 is SNEGSKA in the germline V gene (reference sequence). CDR3 in amino acids: CSAQLGMSPLHF. In nucleotides, the CDR3 is TGCAGTGCCCAGTTGGGGATGTCACCCCTCCACTTT.

This clonotype has only one observation. The genes are TRBV19 and TRBJ2-1; TRBD2 matches at 9 bases. The CDR3 spans 15 residues. The germline gives CDR1 LNHDA, CDR2 SQIVND (reference sequence). The V segment lost 7 bases and the J segment 8 bases; nucleotides outside the gene matches: 12. CDR3 DNA: TGTGCCAGTACAACGGCGGGAGGGCCCCGAGATGAGCAGTTCTTC. Its translation: CASTTAGGPRDEQFF.

The chain combines TRBV28 with TRBJ2-7; maybe TRBD2 (7 bases). This CDR3 region has 14 residues. V was clipped by 10 bases and J by 3 bases, with 19 bases between them. Per germline, CDR1 MDHEN and CDR2 SYDVKM. Here the CDR3 reads CATHLGGGGYEQYF. The CDR3 DNA reads as TGTGCCACCCACCTGGGAGGGGGGGGCTACGAGCAGTACTTC.

V is TRBV12-3 or TRBV12-4 and J is TRBJ2-3, with 12 bases fitting TRBD2. The CDR3 has 15 amino acids. V shed 4 bases, J shed 6 bases, and the junction held 5 bases outside the gene matches. CDR3 nucleotide sequence: TGTGCCAGCAGTTCAAGACTAGCGGGGGTGGATACGCAGTATTTT. It encodes CASSSRLAGVDTQYF.

The chain carries TRBV5-1 and TRBJ2-5; D gene unclear. The V gene lost 9 bases and the J gene lost 4 bases, with 16 bases spanning the gap. The germline V gene encodes CDR1 SGHRS and CDR2 YFSETQ. The CDR3 has 13 amino acids. The CDR3 sequence: CATSVGFVETQYF. For the CDR3, the DNA is TGCGCCACCTCAGTGGGGTTTGTAGAGACCCAGTACTTC.

V gene TRBV27 combines with J gene TRBJ1-4, with D unclear. This CDR3 region has 15 residues. Germline V gene sequence: CDR1 MNHEY, CDR2 SMNVEV (reference sequence). Trimming stripped 1 base from V and 1 base from J, with 7 bases between. The CDR3 reads CASSLYRGTNEKLFF. For the CDR3, the DNA is TGTGCCAGCAGTTTATATCGGGGAACTAATGAAAAACTGTTTTTT.

The J gene is TRBJ2-2, the V gene TRBV7-9, with 7 nucleotides matching TRBD2. The V gene end was trimmed by 4 bases and the J gene end by 4 bases; junction bases not matched to a gene: 12. Germline V CDR1 and CDR2: SEHNR, FQNEAQ (reference sequence). This CDR3 comprises 17 residues. The CDR3, as DNA: TGTGCCAGCAGCTCCCCCCTGGGAGGGTCGCCCACCGGGGAGCTGTTTTTT. Translated: CASSSPLGGSPTGELFF.

The rearrangement joins TRBV4-3 to TRBJ1-1; D is ambiguous. Germline V gene lookup returns CDR1 LGHNA and CDR2 YSLEER. The CDR3 loop spans 16 amino acids. The V and J ends lost 0 bases and 3 bases respectively, with 14 bases between them. CDR3 in DNA: TGCGCCAGCAGCCAAGACCTCCCGGGGATAGACACTGAAGCTTTCTTT. It is translated as CASSQDLPGIDTEAFF.

The chain uses TRBV7-8 and TRBJ1-2; no reliable D call. This CDR3 spans 14 amino acids. Germline assignment: CDR1 SGHVS and CDR2 FQNEAQ. V was cut by 0 bases and J by 3 bases, with 8 bases left in between. In nucleotides, the CDR3 is TGTGCCAGCAGCTTAGCAGAGATTTACTATGGCTACACCTTC. This codes for CASSLAEIYYGYTF. Full variable domain (outside the CDR3, taken from reference TRBV7-8 and TRBJ1-2): GAGVSQSPRYKVAKRGQDVALRCDPISGHVSLFWYQQALGQGPEFLTYFQNEAQLDKSGLPSDRFFAERPEGSVSTLKIQRTQQEDSAVYLCASSLAEIYYGYTFGSGTRLTVV.

The chain employs TRBV20-1 and TRBJ2-5, with a tentative D call TRBD2 (6 bases). Between the trimmed V and J ends, which lost 4 bases and 7 bases, there was a span of 16 bases. The CDR3 spans 13 residues. Germline CDR1 and CDR2: DFQATT and SNEGSKA (reference sequence). CDR3: CSAIRTTFGTQYF. The CDR3 DNA is TGCAGTGCTATCAGGACTACTTTTGGGACCCAGTACTTC.

This clonotype was seen only once. The V call is TRBV29-1, the J call TRBJ2-4; 8 bases line up with TRBD2. Germline V gives CDR1 SQVTM, CDR2 ANQGSEA. J gave up 7 bases and V 7 bases, and 9 bases lay outside the gene matches. This CDR3 spans 13 amino acids. The CDR3 DNA follows: TGCAGCGGCACGGGGGGGGCGGATAACATTCAGTACTTC. Protein product: CSGTGGADNIQYF.

The rearrangement links TRBV11-2 to TRBJ2-7, with 12 bases fitting TRBD2. The CDR3 is 17 amino acids. Germline V lookup: CDR1 SGHAT, CDR2 FQNNGV. V lost 5 bases, J lost 2 bases, and 10 bases stayed unmatched. CDR3 coding DNA: TGTGCCAGCAGCCCGACCCTAGCGGGAGGGTATACCTACGAGCAGTACTTC. Its translation is CASSPTLAGGYTYEQYF.

V and J are TRBV6-5 and TRBJ1-2; D ambiguous. Trimming cost V 0 bases and J 2 bases, with 10 bases left between them. This CDR3 has 15 residues. Germline CDR1 is MNHEY and CDR2 is SVGAGI. The CDR3: CASSYSANSNYGYTF. The CDR3 nucleotides read TGTGCCAGCAGTTACTCTGCGAATTCGAACTATGGCTACACCTTC.

The chain links TRBV28 to TRBJ2-7; no reliable D call. The CDR3 extends over 14 amino acids. Germline lookup yields CDR1 MDHEN and CDR2 SYDVKM. Trimming stripped 4 bases from V and 3 bases from J, with 13 bases between. CDR3 sequence reads: CASSYDDKNYEQYF. The CDR3 nucleotides are TGTGCCAGCAGTTACGACGACAAGAACTACGAGCAGTACTTC.

The genes are TRBV12-3 or TRBV12-4 and TRBJ2-1, with 7 bases lining up with TRBD1. The CDR3 is 12 residues long. The trim removed 8 bases at V and 7 bases at J, leaving 5 bases unmatched. The chain's CDR3 is CASRLTGNEQFF. CDR3 in DNA: TGTGCCAGCCGATTGACAGGGAATGAGCAGTTCTTC.

The rearrangement uses TRBV5-4 and TRBJ1-3; no clear D. V dropped 2 bases and J dropped 4 bases, with 7 bases sitting between them. The CDR3 has 13 amino acids. Germline CDR1 and CDR2: SGHNT and YYREEE (reference sequence). CDR3 coding DNA: TGTGCCAGCAGCTTCGGAGGGGGAAACACCATATATTTT. Encoded protein: CASSFGGGNTIYF.

The V call is TRBV27, the J call TRBJ1-5; 7 bases line up with TRBD1. CDR3 length equals 15 residues. J gave up 0 bases and V 5 bases, and 4 bases lay outside the gene matches. Germline CDR1 reads MNHEY; CDR2 reads SMNVEV (reference sequence). The CDR3 sequence: CASSPQGYSNQPQHF. CDR3 bases: TGTGCCAGCAGTCCACAGGGGTATAGCAATCAGCCCCAGCATTTT.

The V call is TRBV20-1, the J call TRBJ2-2; possibly TRBD1 for D (5 bases). Germline lookup yields CDR1 DFQATT and CDR2 SNEGSKA (reference sequence). The V end was cut by 6 bases, the J end by 4 bases, with 12 bases between. CDR3 length equals 13 residues. The DNA of the CDR3 is TGCAGTGCGCTGGGGCTAACCACCGGGGAGCTGTTTTTT. This translates into CSALGLTTGELFF.

The J gene is TRBJ1-5, the V gene TRBV15, with a possible D match to TRBD1 (5 bases). The V gene's germline CDR1 is LNHNV and CDR2 YYDKDF (reference sequence). This CDR3 spans 15 amino acids. V lost 5 bases to trimming and J lost 4 bases, with 15 bases between them. The CDR3 region is CATSATRGKNQPQHF. DNA for the CDR3: TGTGCCACCAGCGCTACACGGGGGAAAAATCAGCCCCAGCATTTT.

The chain is built from TRBV27 and TRBJ2-7; 9 bases are a match to TRBD1. V shed 5 bases and J 4 bases; nucleotides not matched to a gene: 9. CDR3 length equals 15 residues. The germline V gene encodes CDR1 MNHEY and CDR2 SMNVEV (reference sequence). DNA of the CDR3: TGTGCCAGCAGTAGTACAGGGGGCGGCGGGTACGAGCAGTACTTC. Protein product: CASSSTGGGGYEQYF.

The J gene is TRBJ2-1, the V gene TRBV11-2; D remains unclear. V lost 1 base, J lost 9 bases, and 16 bases lay in between. The CDR3 sequence is 15 residues long. Germline V gives CDR1 SGHAT, CDR2 FQNNGV. CDR3 region: CASSLVDPRAGEQFF. The CDR3 DNA reads TGTGCCAGCAGCTTAGTTGACCCAAGGGCCGGTGAGCAGTTCTTC.

The J gene is TRBJ2-7, the V gene TRBV25-1; 12 bases are a match to TRBD2. This CDR3 has 16 amino acids. Germline CDR1 MGHDK, CDR2 SYGVNS. V dropped 4 bases and J dropped 1; count of bases not matched to a gene: 5. In DNA, the CDR3 is TGTGCCAGCAGTGTGACTAGCGGGGGTTTATCCTACGAGCAGTACTTC. This gives the protein CASSVTSGGLSYEQYF.